The sequence of this T cell receptor beta chain was determined in a study of T cells after yellow fever vaccination. For TCR, cDNA came from 5'RACE template switching, which added a universal primer site and UMIs. TCRdb re-called the 5' RACE reads with MiXCR, one entry per CDR3 protein. The table lists 450,000 to 600,000 distinct CDR3 sequences, about 13% of them singletons. With V trimmed by 4 bases and J by 5 bases, 11 bases remained unmatched. Germline values: CDR1 SGHTA, CDR2 FQGNSA. This CDR3 contains 16 residues. Study-wide results and limits: It was the secondary response that reached its peak faster, day 5 versus 15, but it was weaker. Abundant clonotypes from the bulk population could have been carried over as contaminants into FACS-sorted repertoires.

To note about this clonotype: What it binds is unknown.

This receptor was identified in a young man who received the YFV17D yellow fever vaccine. The chain has TRBV7-2 and TRBJ2-7; 10 positions agree with TRBD2. Specimen: PBMCs, collected on the day of the yellow fever booster vaccination. Here the CDR3 reads CASSSLAGTSVDEQYF. In DNA, the CDR3 is TGTGCCAGCAGCTCCCTCGCCGGGACTAGCGTCGACGAGCAGTACTTC.